Below, one TCR beta chain is given with its context. The antigen remains unidentified. These data originate in a study of cytomegalovirus exposure and HLA in healthy donors. Overall study: The approximately 120 validation repertoires used the same platform as the roughly 670 first-cohort repertoires, a later analysis reported. Study-wide points: Subsequent analysis showed first-cohort TCR clusters tending to co-occur in roughly 130 validation repertoires.

CDR1 is SEHNR, CDR2 FQNEAQ, per germline (reference sequence). The CDR3 extends over 13 amino acids. V shed 4 bases and J 5 bases; nucleotides not matched to a gene: 4. The table came from immunoSEQ multiplex PCR; TCRdb's copy has only in-frame clones and leaves some out. Counted here are some 83,000 clones, approximately 95% occurring once; the ten biggest clones make up approximately 3.3%. The source of this sequence is a woman younger than 35 in good health and CMV-seropositive. This chain links TRBV7-9 with TRBJ1-1; 7 nucleotides match TRBD1. Source material: PBMCs. For the CDR3, the DNA is TGTGCCAGCAGCTATACAGGGGAGACTGAAGCTTTCTTT. It specifies CASSYTGETEAFF.